These T cell receptor beta chains were read from a single sample in a study of blood T cell repertoires in COVID-19. TCRdb's table, derived via immunoSEQ multiplex PCR, lists solely in-frame clones and lacks some. The sample yields about 300,000 clones, roughly 83% seen once. Sample: peripheral blood. Source of these receptors: a woman aged 50 to 60 with acute or convalescent COVID-19. Both conserved end residues are part of each CDR3. Clone size is shown for a subset of rows, as once, few, many or a class of expanded clone.

abundance	v_gene	j_gene	CDR3aa
.	TRBV12-3/TRBV12-4	.	CASSPGLAGTQYF
.	TRBV28	TRBJ2-1	CASRLSTSLGVEQFF
.	TRBV6-1	TRBJ1-2	CASSDTGRDYGYTF
.	TRBV19	TRBJ1-2	CASSSIATRSGYTF
.	TRBV30	TRBJ2-3	CAWSVFGSGEGDTQYF
once	TRBV5-8	TRBJ1-2	CASSLAPTRTGGGYGYTF
once	TRBV2	TRBJ1-5	CASSLDGGGQPQHF
.	TRBV6-2/TRBV6-3	TRBJ2-1	CASSRGGGQSSYNEQFF
.	TRBV3-1/TRBV3-2	TRBJ2-1	CASSLSGYEQFF
once	TRBV2	TRBJ2-1	CASTERGTEQFF
.	TRBV2	TRBJ1-4	CASSVGSSKLFF
.	TRBV7-3	TRBJ2-7	CASSFGQGRTYEQYF